This TCR beta chain was sequenced for a study of T cell changes during pregnancy in multiple sclerosis. Using immunoSEQ multiplex PCR, the repertoire was profiled, and TCRdb retains in-frame clones only, with some absent. The sample gives 100,000 or so clones, 80% to 95% of which show up once; around 4% is in the top ten. V lost 5 bases to trimming and J lost 4 bases; unmatched junction nucleotides: 3. Germline V gene lookup returns CDR1 KGHSH and CDR2 LQKENI. The CDR3 sequence is 14 residues long. The V gene is TRBV18, the J gene TRBJ1-4; 8 nucleotides agree with TRBD1. The source material was peripheral blood, sampled in the first trimester of pregnancy. The sequence derives from a female donor with multiple sclerosis, enrolled in a pregnancy study. CDR3 sequence: CASSRDRSNEKLFF. CDR3 in DNA: TGTGCCAGCTCAAGGGACAGGAGTAATGAAAAACTGTTTTTT.